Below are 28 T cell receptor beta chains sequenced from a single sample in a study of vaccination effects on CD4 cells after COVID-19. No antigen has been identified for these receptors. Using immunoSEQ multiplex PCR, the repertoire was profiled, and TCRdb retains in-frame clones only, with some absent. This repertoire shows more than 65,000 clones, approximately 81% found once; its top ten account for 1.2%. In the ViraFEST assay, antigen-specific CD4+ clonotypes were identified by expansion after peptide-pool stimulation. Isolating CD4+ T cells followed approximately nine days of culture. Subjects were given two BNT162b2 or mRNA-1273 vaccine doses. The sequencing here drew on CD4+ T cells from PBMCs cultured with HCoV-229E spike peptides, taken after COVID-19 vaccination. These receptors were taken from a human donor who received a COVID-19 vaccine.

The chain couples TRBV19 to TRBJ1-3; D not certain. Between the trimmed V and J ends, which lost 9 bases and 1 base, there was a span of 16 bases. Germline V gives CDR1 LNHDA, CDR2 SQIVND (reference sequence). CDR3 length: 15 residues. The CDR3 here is CASGTRPESGNTIYF. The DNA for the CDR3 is TGTGCCAGCGGAACCCGCCCAGAATCTGGAAACACCATATATTTT.

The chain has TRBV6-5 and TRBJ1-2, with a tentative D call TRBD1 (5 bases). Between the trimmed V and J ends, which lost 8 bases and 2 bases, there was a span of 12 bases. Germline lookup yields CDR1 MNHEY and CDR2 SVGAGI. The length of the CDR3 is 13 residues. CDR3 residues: CASSLRVNYGYTF. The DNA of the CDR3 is TGTGCCAGCTCCCTCAGGGTAAACTATGGCTACACCTTC.

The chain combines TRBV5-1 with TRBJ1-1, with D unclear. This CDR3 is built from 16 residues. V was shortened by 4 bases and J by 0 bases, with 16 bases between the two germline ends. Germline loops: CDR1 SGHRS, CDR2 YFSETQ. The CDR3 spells CASSDGSRRMNTEAFF. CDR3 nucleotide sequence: TGCGCCAGCAGCGACGGGTCTCGAAGAATGAACACTGAAGCTTTCTTT.

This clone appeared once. CDR3 sequence (DNA): TGTGCCAGCAGTGAAAGAGAGGGCATAGTCATCGGAAAACTGTTTTTT. Its translation is CASSEREGIVIGKLFF. The chain carries TRBV2 and TRBJ1-4; no clear D gene. This CDR3 comprises 16 residues. CDR1 and CDR2 from the germline V gene are SNHLY and FYNNEI. V was cut by 2 bases and J by 10 bases, with 20 bases left in between.

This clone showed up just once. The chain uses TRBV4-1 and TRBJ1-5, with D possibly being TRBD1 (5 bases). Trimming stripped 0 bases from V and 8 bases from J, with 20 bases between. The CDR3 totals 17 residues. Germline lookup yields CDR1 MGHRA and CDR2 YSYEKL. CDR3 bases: TGCGCCAGCAGCCAAGACCCACGCCAGGGTGGCAACGAGCCCCAGCATTTT. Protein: CASSQDPRQGGNEPQHF.

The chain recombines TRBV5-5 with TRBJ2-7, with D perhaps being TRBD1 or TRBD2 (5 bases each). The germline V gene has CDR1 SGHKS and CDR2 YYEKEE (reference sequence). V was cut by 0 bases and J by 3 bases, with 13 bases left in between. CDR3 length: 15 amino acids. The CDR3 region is CASSLADVGRYEQYV. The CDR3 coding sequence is TGTGCCAGCAGCTTGGCCGACGTGGGACGCTACGAGCAGTACGTC.

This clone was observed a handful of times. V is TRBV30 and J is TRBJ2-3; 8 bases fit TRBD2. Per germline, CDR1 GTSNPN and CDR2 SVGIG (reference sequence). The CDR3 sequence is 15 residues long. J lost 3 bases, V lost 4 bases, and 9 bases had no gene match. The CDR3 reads CAWKKKGGGTDTQYF. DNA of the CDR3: TGTGCCTGGAAAAAAAAGGGCGGGGGGACAGATACGCAGTATTTT.

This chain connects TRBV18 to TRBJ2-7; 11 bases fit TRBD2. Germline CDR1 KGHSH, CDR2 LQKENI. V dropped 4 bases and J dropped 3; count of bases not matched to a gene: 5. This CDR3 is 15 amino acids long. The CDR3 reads CASSLSGTSGYEQYV. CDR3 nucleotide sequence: TGTGCCAGCTCACTTTCCGGGACTAGCGGCTACGAGCAGTACGTC.

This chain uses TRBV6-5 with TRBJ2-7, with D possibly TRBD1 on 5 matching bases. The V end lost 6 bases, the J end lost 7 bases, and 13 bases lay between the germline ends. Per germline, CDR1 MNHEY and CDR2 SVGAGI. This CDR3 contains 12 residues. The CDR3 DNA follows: TGTGCCAGCAGAAAAAGGGGTGGTGAGCAGTACGTC. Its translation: CASRKRGGEQYV.

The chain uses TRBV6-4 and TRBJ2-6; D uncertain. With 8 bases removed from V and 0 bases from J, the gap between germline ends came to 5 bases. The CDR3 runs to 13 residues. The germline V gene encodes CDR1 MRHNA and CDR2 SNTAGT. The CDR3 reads CASPNSGANVLTF. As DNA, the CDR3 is TGTGCCAGCCCGAACTCTGGGGCCAACGTCCTGACTTTC.

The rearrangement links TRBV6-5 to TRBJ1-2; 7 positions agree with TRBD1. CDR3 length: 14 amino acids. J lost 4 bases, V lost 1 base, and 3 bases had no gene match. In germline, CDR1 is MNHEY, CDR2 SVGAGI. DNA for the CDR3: TGTGCCAGCAGTTACTGGGCAGGGGGCTATGGCTACACCTTC. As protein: CASSYWAGGYGYTF.

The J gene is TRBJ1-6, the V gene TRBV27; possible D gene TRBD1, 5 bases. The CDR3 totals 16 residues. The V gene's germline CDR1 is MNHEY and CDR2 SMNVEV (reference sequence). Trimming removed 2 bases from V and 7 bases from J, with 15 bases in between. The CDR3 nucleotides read TGTGCCAGCAGTTTAGTGCGGGGGACGGAGAATTCACCCCTCCACTTT. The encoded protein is CASSLVRGTENSPLHF.

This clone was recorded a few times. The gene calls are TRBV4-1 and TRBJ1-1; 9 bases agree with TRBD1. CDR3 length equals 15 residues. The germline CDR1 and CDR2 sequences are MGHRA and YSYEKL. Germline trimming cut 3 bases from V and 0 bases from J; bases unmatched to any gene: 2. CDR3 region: CASSQGQGMNTEAFF. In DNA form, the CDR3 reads TGCGCCAGCAGCCAGGGACAGGGAATGAACACTGAAGCTTTCTTT.

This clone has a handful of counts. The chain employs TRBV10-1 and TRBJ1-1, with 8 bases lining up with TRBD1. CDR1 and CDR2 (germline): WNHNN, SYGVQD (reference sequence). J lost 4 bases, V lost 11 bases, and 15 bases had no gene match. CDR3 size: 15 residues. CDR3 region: CAASRGPLGGTEAFF. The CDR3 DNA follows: TGCGCCGCATCCAGGGGGCCCCTCGGGGGCACTGAAGCTTTCTTT.

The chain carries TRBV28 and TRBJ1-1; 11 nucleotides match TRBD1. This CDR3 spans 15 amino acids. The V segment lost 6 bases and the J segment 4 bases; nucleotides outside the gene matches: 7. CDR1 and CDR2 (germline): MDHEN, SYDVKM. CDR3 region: CASRLTGTGGTEAFF. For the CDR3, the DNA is TGTGCCAGCAGACTAACCGGGACAGGGGGCACTGAAGCTTTCTTT. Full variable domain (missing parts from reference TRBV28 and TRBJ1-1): DVKVTQSSRYLVKRTGEKVFLECVQDMDHENMFWYRQDPGLGLRLIYFSYDVKMKEKGDIPEGYSVSREKKERFSLILESASTNQTSMYLCASRLTGTGGTEAFFGQGTRLTVV.

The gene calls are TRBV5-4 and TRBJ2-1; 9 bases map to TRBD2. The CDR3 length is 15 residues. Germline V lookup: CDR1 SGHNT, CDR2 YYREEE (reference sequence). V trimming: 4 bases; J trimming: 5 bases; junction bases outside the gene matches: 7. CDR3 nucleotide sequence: TGTGCCAGCAGCCCTGGTAGCGGGGGCAACAATGAGCAGTTCTTC. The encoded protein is CASSPGSGGNNEQFF.

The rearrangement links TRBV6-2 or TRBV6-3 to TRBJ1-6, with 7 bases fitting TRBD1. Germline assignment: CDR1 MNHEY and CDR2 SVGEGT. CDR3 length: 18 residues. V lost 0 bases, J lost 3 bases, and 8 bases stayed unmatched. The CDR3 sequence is CASSYSKGQSLYNSPLHF. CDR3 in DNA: TGTGCCAGCAGTTACTCGAAGGGACAGAGCCTCTATAATTCACCCCTCCACTTT.

CDR3 in DNA: TGTGCCTGGAGTGACGTTTGGTCCGGGGAGCTGTTTTTT. Protein sequence: CAWSDVWSGELFF. The V gene is TRBV30, the J gene TRBJ2-2; D remains ambiguous. The length of the CDR3 is 13 residues. V lost 1 base, J lost 6 bases, and 9 bases lay in between. CDR1 is GTSNPN, CDR2 SVGIG, per germline (reference sequence).

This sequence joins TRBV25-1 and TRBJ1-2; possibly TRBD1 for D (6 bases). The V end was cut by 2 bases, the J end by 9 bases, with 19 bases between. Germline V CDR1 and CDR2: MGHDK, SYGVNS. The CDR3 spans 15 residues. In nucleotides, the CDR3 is TGTGCCAGCAGTGAACCGGGAACAGGGAAGTATAGCTACACCTTC. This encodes CASSEPGTGKYSYTF.

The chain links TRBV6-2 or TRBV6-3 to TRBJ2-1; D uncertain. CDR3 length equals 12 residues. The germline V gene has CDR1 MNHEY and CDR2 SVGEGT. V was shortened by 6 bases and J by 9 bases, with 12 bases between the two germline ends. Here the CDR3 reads CASSNTLTEQFF. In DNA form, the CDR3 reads TGTGCCAGCAGCAACACCTTAACTGAGCAGTTCTTC.

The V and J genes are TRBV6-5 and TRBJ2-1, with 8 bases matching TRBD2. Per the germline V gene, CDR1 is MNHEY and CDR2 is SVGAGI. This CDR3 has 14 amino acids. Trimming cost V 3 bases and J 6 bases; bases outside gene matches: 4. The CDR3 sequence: CASSYRGGVNEQFF. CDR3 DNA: TGTGCCAGCAGTTATCGGGGGGGGGTCAATGAGCAGTTCTTC.

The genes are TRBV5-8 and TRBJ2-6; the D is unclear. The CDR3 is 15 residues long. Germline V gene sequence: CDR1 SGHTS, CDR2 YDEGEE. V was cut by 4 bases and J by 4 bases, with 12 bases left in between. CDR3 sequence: CASSAMGTGANVLTF. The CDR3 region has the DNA TGTGCCAGCAGCGCAATGGGCACGGGGGCCAACGTCCTGACTTTC.

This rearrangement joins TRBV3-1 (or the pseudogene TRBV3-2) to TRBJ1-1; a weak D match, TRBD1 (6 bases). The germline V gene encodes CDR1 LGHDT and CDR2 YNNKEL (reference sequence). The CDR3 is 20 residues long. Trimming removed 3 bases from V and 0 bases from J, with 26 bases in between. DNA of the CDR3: TGTGCCAGCAGCCACTCGCGAGGGGACACTCTTAAGTCGATGAACACTGAAGCTTTCTTT. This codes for CASSHSRGDTLKSMNTEAFF.

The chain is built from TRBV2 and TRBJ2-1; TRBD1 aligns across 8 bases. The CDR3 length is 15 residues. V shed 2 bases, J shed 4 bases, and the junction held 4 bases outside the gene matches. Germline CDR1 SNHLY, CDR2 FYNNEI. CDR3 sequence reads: CASSEQGANYNEQFF. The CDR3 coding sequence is TGTGCCAGCAGTGAACAGGGGGCGAATTACAATGAGCAGTTCTTC.

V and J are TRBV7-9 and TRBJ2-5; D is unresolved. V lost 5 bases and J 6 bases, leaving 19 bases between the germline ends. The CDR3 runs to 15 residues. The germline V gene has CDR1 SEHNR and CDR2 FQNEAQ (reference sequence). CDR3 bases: TGTGCCAGCAGCCTCAGTGCAGGCCCCCTGAAGACCCAGTACTTC. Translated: CASSLSAGPLKTQYF.

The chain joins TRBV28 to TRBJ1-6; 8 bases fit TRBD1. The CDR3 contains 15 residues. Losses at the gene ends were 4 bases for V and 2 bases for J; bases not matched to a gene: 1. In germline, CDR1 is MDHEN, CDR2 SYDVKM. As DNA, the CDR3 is TGTGCCAGCAGTTCAGGGGGCGCCTATAATTCACCCCTCCACTTT. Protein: CASSSGGAYNSPLHF.

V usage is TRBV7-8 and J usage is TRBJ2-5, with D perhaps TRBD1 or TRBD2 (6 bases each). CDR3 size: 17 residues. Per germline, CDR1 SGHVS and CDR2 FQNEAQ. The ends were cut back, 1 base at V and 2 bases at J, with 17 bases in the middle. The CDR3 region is CASSLGGAGVKQETQYF. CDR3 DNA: TGTGCCAGCAGCTTAGGGGGGGCAGGGGTAAAACAAGAGACCCAGTACTTC.

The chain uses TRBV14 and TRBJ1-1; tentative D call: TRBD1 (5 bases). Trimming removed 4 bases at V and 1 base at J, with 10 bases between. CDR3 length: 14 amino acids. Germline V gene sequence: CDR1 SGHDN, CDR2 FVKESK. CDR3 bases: TGTGCCAGCAGCCGGGGGATCCCGAACACTGAAGCTTTCTTT. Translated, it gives CASSRGIPNTEAFF. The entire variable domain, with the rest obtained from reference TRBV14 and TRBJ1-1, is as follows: EAGVTQFPSHSVIEKGQTVTLRCDPISGHDNLYWYRRVMGKEIKFLLHFVKESKQDESGMPNNRFLAERTGGTYSTLKVQPAELEDSGVYFCASSRGIPNTEAFFGQGTRLTVV.